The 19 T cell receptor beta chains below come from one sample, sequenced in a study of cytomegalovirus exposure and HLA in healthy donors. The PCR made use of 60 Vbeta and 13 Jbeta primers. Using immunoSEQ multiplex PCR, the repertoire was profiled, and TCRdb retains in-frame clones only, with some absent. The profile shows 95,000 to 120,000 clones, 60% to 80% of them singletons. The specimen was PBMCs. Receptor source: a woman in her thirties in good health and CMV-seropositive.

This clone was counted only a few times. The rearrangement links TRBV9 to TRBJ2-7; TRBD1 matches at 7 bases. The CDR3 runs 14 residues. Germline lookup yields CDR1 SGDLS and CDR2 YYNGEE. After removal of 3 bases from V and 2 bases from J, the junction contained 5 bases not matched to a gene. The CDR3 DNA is TGTGCCAGCAGCGGGGGACAGCTAACCTACGAGCAGTACTTC. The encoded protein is CASSGGQLTYEQYF.

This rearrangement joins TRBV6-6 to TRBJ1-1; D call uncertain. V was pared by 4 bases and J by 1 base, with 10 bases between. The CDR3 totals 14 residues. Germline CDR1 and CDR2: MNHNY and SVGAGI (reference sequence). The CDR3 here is CASSFGGSNTEAFF. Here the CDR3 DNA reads TGTGCCAGCAGTTTTGGAGGGTCGAACACTGAAGCTTTCTTT.

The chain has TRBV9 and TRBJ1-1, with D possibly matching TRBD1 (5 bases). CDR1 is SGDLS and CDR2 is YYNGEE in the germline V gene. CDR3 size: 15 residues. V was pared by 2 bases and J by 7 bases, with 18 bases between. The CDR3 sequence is CASSVSRAGVDEAFF. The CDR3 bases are TGTGCCAGCAGCGTCAGCAGGGCGGGAGTCGATGAAGCTTTCTTT.

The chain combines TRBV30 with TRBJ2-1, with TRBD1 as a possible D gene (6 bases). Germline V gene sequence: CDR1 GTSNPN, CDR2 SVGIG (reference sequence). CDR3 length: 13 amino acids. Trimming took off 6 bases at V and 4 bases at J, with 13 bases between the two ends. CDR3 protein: CACTGHSYNEQFF. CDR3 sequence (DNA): TGTGCCTGTACAGGGCACAGTTACAATGAGCAGTTCTTC.

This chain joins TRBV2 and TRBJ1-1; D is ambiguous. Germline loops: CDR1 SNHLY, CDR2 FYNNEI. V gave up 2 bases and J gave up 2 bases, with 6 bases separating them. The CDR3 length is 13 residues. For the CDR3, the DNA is TGTGCCAGCAGTGAATCGTATAACACTGAAGCTTTCTTT. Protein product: CASSESYNTEAFF.

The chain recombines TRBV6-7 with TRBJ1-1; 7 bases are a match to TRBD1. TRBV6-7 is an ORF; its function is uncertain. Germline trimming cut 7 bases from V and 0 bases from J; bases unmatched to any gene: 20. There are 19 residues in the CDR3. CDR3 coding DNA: TGTGCCAGCACCAAACCCCAAACGACAGGGAGGTTGGTGAACACTGAAGCTTTCTTT. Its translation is CASTKPQTTGRLVNTEAFF.

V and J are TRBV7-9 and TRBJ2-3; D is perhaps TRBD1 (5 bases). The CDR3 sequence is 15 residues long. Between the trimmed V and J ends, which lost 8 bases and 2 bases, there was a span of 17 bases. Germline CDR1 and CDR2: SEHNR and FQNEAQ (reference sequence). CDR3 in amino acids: CASVSPTDSTDTQYF. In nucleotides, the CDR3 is TGTGCCAGCGTATCCCCGACAGACTCCACAGATACGCAGTATTTT.

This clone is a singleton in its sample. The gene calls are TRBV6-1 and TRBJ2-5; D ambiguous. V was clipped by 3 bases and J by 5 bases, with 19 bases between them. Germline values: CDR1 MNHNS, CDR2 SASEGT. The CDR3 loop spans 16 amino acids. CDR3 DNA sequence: TGTGCCAGCAGTGATAGCTCGCGAGCCCCAGTTGAGACCCAGTACTTC. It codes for CASSDSSRAPVETQYF.

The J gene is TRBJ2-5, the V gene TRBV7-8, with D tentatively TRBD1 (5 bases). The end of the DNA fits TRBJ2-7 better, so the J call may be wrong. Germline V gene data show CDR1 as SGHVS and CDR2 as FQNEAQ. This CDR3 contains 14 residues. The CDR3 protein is CASSLGGRSYEQYF. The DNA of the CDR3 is TGTGCCAGCAGCTTAGGGGGCAGGTCCTACGAGCAGTACTTC.

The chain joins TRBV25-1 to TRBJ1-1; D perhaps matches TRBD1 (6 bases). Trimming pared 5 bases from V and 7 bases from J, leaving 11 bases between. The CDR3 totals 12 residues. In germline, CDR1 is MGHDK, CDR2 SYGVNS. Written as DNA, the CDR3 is TGTGCCAGCAGTCCTCAGGGGATTGAAGCTTTCTTT. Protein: CASSPQGIEAFF.

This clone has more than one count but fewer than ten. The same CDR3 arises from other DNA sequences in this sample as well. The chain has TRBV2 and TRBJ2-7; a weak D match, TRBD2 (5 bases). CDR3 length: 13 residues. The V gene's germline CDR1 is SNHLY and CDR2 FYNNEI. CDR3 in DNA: TGTTTTTTCAAGGAGGAGACGGCCTACGAGCAGTACTTC. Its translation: CFFKEETAYEQYF.

The CDR3 loop reads CASSKERGPTDTQYF. The CDR3 DNA sequence: TGTGCCAGCAGCAAAGAGCGGGGTCCGACAGATACGCAGTATTTT. The chain employs TRBV7-2 and TRBJ2-3, with TRBD2 matching over 7 bases. Germline V gene sequence: CDR1 SGHTA, CDR2 FQGNSA. The CDR3 spans 15 residues. V lost 5 bases, J lost 3 bases, and 8 bases stayed unmatched.

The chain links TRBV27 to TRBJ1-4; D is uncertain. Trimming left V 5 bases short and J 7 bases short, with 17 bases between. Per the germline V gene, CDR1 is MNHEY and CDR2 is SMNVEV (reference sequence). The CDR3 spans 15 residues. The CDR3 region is CASSDRRQIREKLFF. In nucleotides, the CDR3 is TGTGCCAGCAGTGATAGGAGGCAGATCCGTGAAAAACTGTTTTTT.

DNA of the CDR3: TGTGCCAGCAGTGAAGCAGCTGGGAGCTCCTACGAGCAGTACTTC. Its protein is CASSEAAGSSYEQYF. The chain recombines TRBV6-1 with TRBJ2-7; D might be TRBD2 (5 bases). CDR3 length: 15 amino acids. Trimming removed 0 bases from V and 0 bases from J, with 9 bases in between. CDR1 MNHNS and CDR2 SASEGT come from the germline V gene.

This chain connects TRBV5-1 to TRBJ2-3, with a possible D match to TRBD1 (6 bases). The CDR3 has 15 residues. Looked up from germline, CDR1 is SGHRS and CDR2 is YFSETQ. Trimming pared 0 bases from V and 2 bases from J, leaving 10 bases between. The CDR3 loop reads CASSLGQGLTDTQYF. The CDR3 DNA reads TGCGCCAGCAGCTTGGGGCAGGGGCTCACAGATACGCAGTATTTT.

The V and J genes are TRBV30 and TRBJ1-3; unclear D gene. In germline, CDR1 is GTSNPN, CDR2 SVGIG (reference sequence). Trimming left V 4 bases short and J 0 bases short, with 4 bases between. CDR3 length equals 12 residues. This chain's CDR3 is CAWTSSGNTIYF. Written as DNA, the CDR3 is TGTGCCTGGACGAGCTCTGGAAACACCATATATTTT.

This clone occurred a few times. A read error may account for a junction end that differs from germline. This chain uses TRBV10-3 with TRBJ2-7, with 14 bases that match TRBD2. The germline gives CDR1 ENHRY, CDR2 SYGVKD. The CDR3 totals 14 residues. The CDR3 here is CAISEWAGTSGSIF. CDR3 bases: TGTGCCATCAGTGAGTGGGCCGGGACTAGCGGGAGTATCTTC.

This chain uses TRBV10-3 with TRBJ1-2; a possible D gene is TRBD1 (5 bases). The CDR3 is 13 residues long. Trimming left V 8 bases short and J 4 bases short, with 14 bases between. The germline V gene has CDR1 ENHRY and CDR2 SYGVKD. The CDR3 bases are TGTGCCATCGGAACGGGGGGGATCTATGGCTACACCTTC. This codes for CAIGTGGIYGYTF.

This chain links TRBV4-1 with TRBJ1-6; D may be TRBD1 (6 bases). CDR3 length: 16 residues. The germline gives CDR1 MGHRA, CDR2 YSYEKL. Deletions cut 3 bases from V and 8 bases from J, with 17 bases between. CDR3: CASSQGRGGGHSPLHF. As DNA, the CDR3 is TGCGCCAGCAGCCAGGGCCGTGGGGGGGGGCATTCACCCCTCCACTTT.